A selection of T cell receptor beta chains follows, all from one sample in a study of T cell responses to AZD1222 COVID-19 vaccine. TCRdb keeps only in-frame clones here, not all; method: immunoSEQ multiplex PCR. The sample holds 150,000 or so clones, 85% to 95% seen once. The starting material was peripheral blood, obtained on day 0 of AZD1222 vaccination. The receptors derive from an adult in good health. The CDR3 runs from the conserved cysteine through the conserved F or W. Each record gives: V gene, CDR3 length, clone size, D gene, J gene, CDR3 DNA, CDR3 protein. A D gene is named only where the DNA matches it firmly. Clone size is given for some rows only: seen once, a few or many times, or a class if the clone is expanded.

>TRBV3-1/TRBV3-2|15|-|TRBD1|TRBJ1-4
TGTGCCAGCAGCCAGATGACAGGGAGCGGTGAAAAACTGTTTTTT
CASSQMTGSGEKLFF
>TRBV14|13|-|TRBD1|TRBJ2-7
TGTGCCAGCAGCGAATATACAGGGGGCGAGCAGTACTTC
CASSEYTGGEQYF
>TRBV7-8|19|once|TRBD1|TRBJ1-4
TGTGCCAGCAGCTTAACCCGCCTTCCTAACAGGGGGCCGAATGAAAAACTGTTTTTT
CASSLTRLPNRGPNEKLFF
>TRBV28|13|-|-|TRBJ1-1
TGTGCCAGCACAGGACCAAAGAACACTGAAGCTTTCTTT
CASTGPKNTEAFF
>TRBV19|13|once|-|TRBJ2-1
TGTGCCAGTAGTACAGGGGTCTACAATGAGCAGTTCTTC
CASSTGVYNEQFF
>TRBV11-3|14|-|-|TRBJ1-1
TGTGCCAGCAGCTTAGATGCTGGGACACCTGAAGCTTTCTTT
CASSLDAGTPEAFF
>TRBV7-9|15|-|-|TRBJ1-1
TGTGCCAGCAGCCCGGGACTCCCCGCGAACACTGAAGCTTTCTTT
CASSPGLPANTEAFF
>TRBV4-1|15|-|TRBD1|TRBJ1-2
TGCGCCAGCAGCCAAGTAGGGGGCGCAAACTATGGCTACACCTTC
CASSQVGGANYGYTF
>TRBV5-1|13|-|-|TRBJ1-2
TGCGCCAGCAGCTTGGGGACAGCCCTTGGCTACACCTTC
CASSLGTALGYTF
>TRBV28|14|-|TRBD1|TRBJ1-6
TGTGCCAGCAGTGGACAGGGCCCTAGATCACCCCTCCACTTT
CASSGQGPRSPLHF
>TRBV30|14|-|-|TRBJ1-5
TGTGCCTGGAGTGTAGGGGGACCCAATCAGCCCCAGCATTTT
CAWSVGGPNQPQHF
>TRBV5-5|15|once|-|TRBJ1-3
TGTGCCAGCAGCCCCCCGGGACACCGAGGAAACACCATATATTTT
CASSPPGHRGNTIYF
>TRBV2|12|-|-|TRBJ1-1
TGTGCCAGCAGTGTGGGGAACACTGAAGCTTTCTTT
CASSVGNTEAFF
>TRBV13|13|-|-|TRBJ2-7
TGTGCCAGCAGCTTATTGGTAGGAGGTGAGCAGTACTTC
CASSLLVGGEQYF
>TRBV3-1/TRBV3-2|14|-|-|TRBJ2-7
TGTGCCAGCAGCCCACCCTTCAGGGCGTACGAGCAGTACTTC
CASSPPFRAYEQYF
>TRBV7-9|15|-|-|TRBJ1-4
TGTGCCAGCAGCTTCGATCGGGCAACTAATGAAAAACTGTTTTTT
CASSFDRATNEKLFF
>TRBV12-3/TRBV12-4|12|-|-|TRBJ2-7
TGTGCCAGCAGTTTTCTGGGAGTCGAGCAGTACTTC
CASSFLGVEQYF
>TRBV13|15|-|-|TRBJ1-6
TGTGCCAGCAGCTTATACGGGGGAGAAGGTTCACCCCTCCACTTT
CASSLYGGEGSPLHF
>TRBV7-9|16|-|TRBD2|TRBJ2-3
TGTGCCAGCAGCCCGACTAGCGGGCTTAGCACAGATACGCAGTATTTT
CASSPTSGLSTDTQYF
>TRBV19|15|-|TRBD1|TRBJ2-6
TGTGCCAGTAAACAGGGGTCGGCTGGGGCCAACGTCCTGACTTTC
CASKQGSAGANVLTF
>TRBV20-1|12|-|-|TRBJ1-1
TGCAGTGCTAGTGAGCCAAACACTGAAGCTTTCTTT
CSASEPNTEAFF
>TRBV6-1|13|-|-|TRBJ1-5
TGTGCCAGCAGTGAGTCCGGGAATCAGCCCCAGCATTTT
CASSESGNQPQHF